Each of the 29 T cell receptor beta chains below was sequenced from the same sample in a study of identical twins. TCRdb reprocessed the 5' RACE reads via MiXCR and lists one record per CDR3 protein. The data show 200,000 to 250,000 distinct CDR3 sequences, 10% to 13% seen once. Sequenced: memory T cells sorted from blood. The receptors were gathered from a man over 45 in good health.

This chain links TRBV5-4 with TRBJ2-3, with 8 bases matching TRBD1. Germline V gene data show CDR1 as SGHNT and CDR2 as YYREEE (reference sequence). This CDR3 contains 14 residues. V shed 0 bases, J shed 5 bases, and the junction held 2 bases outside the gene matches. DNA of the CDR3: TGTGCCAGCAGCTTGGTGGACAGGGAAGATACGCAGTATTTT. It is translated as CASSLVDREDTQYF.

This clonotype was counted ten times or more. The chain couples TRBV6-1 to TRBJ2-7, with 9 bases matching TRBD2. The CDR3 consists of 16 residues. Germline-derived CDR1 and CDR2 are MNHNS and SASEGT. The trim removed 6 bases at V and 3 bases at J, leaving 12 bases unmatched. The CDR3 DNA follows: TGTGCCAGCAGCCCCTCTGGGGCGGGGGGGCGCTACGAGCAGTACTTC. Encoded protein: CASSPSGAGGRYEQYF.

In this sample, this clonotype turned up many times. V and J are TRBV6-5 and TRBJ2-3, with 11 bases matching TRBD1. CDR1 MNHEY and CDR2 SVGAGI come from the germline V gene. Trimming at V came to 7 bases and at J to 1 base, leaving 1 base not matched to a gene. The CDR3 is 14 amino acids. CDR3 loop: CASMDRGRTDTQYF. The CDR3 DNA reads as TGTGCCAGCATGGACAGGGGGCGCACAGATACGCAGTATTTT.

The chain carries TRBV5-5 and TRBJ2-7, with TRBD1 identical over 9 bases. CDR3 size: 15 residues. Germline CDR1 is SGHKS and CDR2 is YYEKEE (reference sequence). V shed 1 base and J 3 bases; nucleotides not matched to a gene: 5. The CDR3 is CASSLHGTGLYEQYF. The CDR3 nucleotides are TGTGCCAGCAGCTTGCACGGGACAGGGCTCTACGAGCAGTACTTC.

The rearrangement joins TRBV27 to TRBJ2-7; 9 nucleotides align to TRBD1. Germline V gene sequence: CDR1 MNHEY, CDR2 SMNVEV (reference sequence). The CDR3 loop spans 14 amino acids. With 9 bases clipped from V and 6 bases from J, the junction kept 12 bases outside the gene matches. The CDR3, as DNA: TGTGCCAGTCACTTGATCGGACAGGGGTTCGAGCAGTACTTC. This sequence encodes CASHLIGQGFEQYF.

The chain is built from TRBV18 and TRBJ1-5; 7 nucleotides line up with TRBD1. V lost 2 bases to trimming and J lost 0 bases; unmatched junction nucleotides: 10. Germline CDR1 and CDR2: KGHSH and LQKENI. CDR3 length equals 18 residues. In nucleotides, the CDR3 is TGTGCCAGCTCACCAGGGTGGACAGGAGGCTATAGCAATCAGCCCCAGCATTTT. It is translated as CASSPGWTGGYSNQPQHF.

The chain employs TRBV2 and TRBJ2-5, with D unresolved. This CDR3 comprises 14 residues. Germline V CDR1 and CDR2: SNHLY, FYNNEI. Trimming removed 8 bases from V and 0 bases from J, with 13 bases in between. This CDR3 is CASSAASYQETQYF. The CDR3 DNA is TGTGCCAGCTCCGCAGCTTCGTACCAAGAGACCCAGTACTTC.

The sample holds many counts of this clonotype. The chain has TRBV7-6 and TRBJ1-4, with TRBD1 as a possible D gene (6 bases). This CDR3 comprises 15 residues. Trimming removed 2 bases at V and 8 bases at J, with 15 bases between. Germline lookup yields CDR1 SGHVS and CDR2 FNYEAQ. CDR3 sequence reads: CASSLTQGLGEKLFF. The CDR3 region has the DNA TGTGCCAGCAGCTTAACCCAGGGGCTGGGGGAAAAACTGTTTTTT.

This clonotype showed up just a few times. The V and J genes are TRBV7-2 and TRBJ1-2, with D possibly TRBD1 on 5 matching bases. The germline V and J ends were trimmed by 3 bases and 7 bases, with 21 bases remaining between them. Germline-derived CDR1 and CDR2 are SGHTA and FQGNSA. The CDR3 is made up of 16 amino acids. The CDR3 reads CASSLGGPTLGVGYTF. CDR3 DNA sequence: TGTGCCAGCAGCTTGGGGGGTCCTACCCTCGGGGTTGGCTACACCTTC.

V gene TRBV7-2 combines with J gene TRBJ2-3; 9 nucleotides align to TRBD2. The CDR3 consists of 14 residues. Germline assignment: CDR1 SGHTA and CDR2 FQGNSA. Germline trimming cut 5 bases from V and 7 bases from J; bases unmatched to any gene: 7. CDR3 sequence reads: CASSPLAGTNTQYF. The CDR3 DNA reads as TGTGCCAGCAGCCCTCTAGCGGGAACTAATACGCAGTATTTT.

This chain links TRBV3-1 with TRBJ2-3; D is unclear. V lost 0 bases, J lost 6 bases, and 7 bases lay in between. The CDR3 is 13 residues long. Germline V gene data show CDR1 as LGHDT and CDR2 as YNNKEL (reference sequence). This CDR3 is CASSQEPDDTQYF. In DNA, the CDR3 is TGTGCCAGCAGCCAAGAACCGGACGATACGCAGTATTTT.

The chain employs TRBV6-2 or TRBV6-3 and TRBJ2-2; 11 bases line up with TRBD1. Germline V lookup: CDR1 MNHEY, CDR2 SVGEGT. The CDR3 is 17 residues long. Losses at the gene ends were 5 bases for V and 3 bases for J; bases not matched to a gene: 8. CDR3 nucleotide sequence: TGTGCCAGCAGTCCTCTAGTGGACAGGGGGCACACCGGGGAGCTGTTTTTT. It encodes CASSPLVDRGHTGELFF.

The chain uses TRBV28 and TRBJ2-3; TRBD2 agrees at 10 bases. The CDR3 covers 19 residues. Germline loops: CDR1 MDHEN, CDR2 SYDVKM. V shed 5 bases and J 2 bases; nucleotides not matched to a gene: 16. The CDR3 reads CASSPPLGTSGKYTDTQYF. The CDR3 coding sequence is TGTGCCAGCAGTCCCCCCCTCGGAACTAGCGGGAAATACACAGATACGCAGTATTTT.

A few counts support this clonotype. CDR3 sequence: CASTGGGAIIQPQHF. The CDR3 DNA sequence: TGTGCCAGCACCGGGGGTGGGGCAATTATTCAGCCCCAGCATTTT. The J gene is TRBJ1-5, the V gene TRBV28; weak D call: TRBD1 (5 bases). Germline V gene lookup returns CDR1 MDHEN and CDR2 SYDVKM. V gave up 7 bases and J gave up 6 bases, with 19 bases separating them. The CDR3 has 15 amino acids.

This clonotype was seen at least ten times. The chain joins TRBV12-3 or TRBV12-4 to TRBJ2-7; 10 positions match TRBD1. V was pared by 4 bases and J by 7 bases, with 1 base of the junction left unmatched. This CDR3 comprises 12 residues. As DNA, the CDR3 is TGTGCCAGCAGTTGGACAGGGGGTGAGCAGTACTTC. Encoded protein: CASSWTGGEQYF.

The chain recombines TRBV4-2 with TRBJ1-5, with 9 bases fitting TRBD1. There are 14 residues in the CDR3. J was trimmed by 7 bases and V by 4 bases; bases with no gene match: 5. From germline, CDR1 is LGHNA and CDR2 YNFKEQ. CDR3 in DNA: TGTGCCAGCAGCCCGGGACAGGGAGAACAGCCCCAGCATTTT. Its translation is CASSPGQGEQPQHF.

This clonotype was recorded at least ten times. V gene TRBV5-1 combines with J gene TRBJ2-1; D unclear. The CDR3 length is 15 residues. Trimming took 0 bases from V and 3 from J, leaving 10 bases between them. In germline, CDR1 is SGHRS, CDR2 YFSETQ. The CDR3 spells CASSLEQRIYNEQFF. In DNA form, the CDR3 reads TGCGCCAGCAGCTTGGAACAGCGAATCTACAATGAGCAGTTCTTC.

The chain links TRBV11-1 to TRBJ2-6; 8 bases align to TRBD2. With 6 bases clipped from V and 0 bases from J, the junction kept 19 bases outside the gene matches. The CDR3 is 21 residues long. From germline, CDR1 is SGHAT and CDR2 FQDESV (reference sequence). The CDR3 is CASSRQLAVFTRFSGANVLTF. The CDR3 DNA reads TGTGCCAGCAGTAGACAACTAGCGGTATTTACTCGCTTCTCTGGGGCCAACGTCCTGACTTTC.

V is TRBV7-2 and J is TRBJ1-1; tentatively, D is TRBD1 (6 bases). Germline V gene lookup returns CDR1 SGHTA and CDR2 FQGNSA. The CDR3 consists of 13 residues. V dropped 4 bases and J dropped 5 bases, with 11 bases sitting between them. CDR3 loop: CASSSTGFTEAFF. CDR3 DNA: TGTGCCAGCAGCTCTACAGGGTTTACTGAAGCTTTCTTT.

This clonotype was seen ten or more times. V gene TRBV4-3 combines with J gene TRBJ2-1; TRBD1 might be the D (6 bases). V gave up 1 base and J gave up 2 bases, with 15 bases separating them. This CDR3 contains 17 residues. The germline gives CDR1 LGHNA, CDR2 YSLEER. CDR3 nucleotide sequence: TGCGCCAGCAGCCAAGCGGTTTTTGGGGGCCCCTACAATGAGCAGTTCTTC. Residues: CASSQAVFGGPYNEQFF.

This clonotype was seen at least ten times. The J gene is TRBJ1-1, the V gene TRBV10-3, with a tentative D call TRBD1 (5 bases). The CDR3 extends over 13 amino acids. V lost 7 bases, J lost 1 base, and 10 bases lay in between. CDR1 is ENHRY, CDR2 SYGVKD, per germline. The CDR3 is CAITLDRNTEAFF. The CDR3 coding sequence is TGTGCCATCACCCTAGACAGGAACACTGAAGCTTTCTTT.

In its sample, this clonotype was seen many times. The rearrangement links TRBV25-1 to TRBJ2-7; 9 positions match TRBD2. This CDR3 spans 15 amino acids. Germline V gene data show CDR1 as MGHDK and CDR2 as SYGVNS. V lost 4 bases and J lost 2; bases outside the gene matches: 6. The CDR3 loop reads CASSGQTSGTYEQYF. CDR3 coding DNA: TGTGCCAGCAGTGGCCAGACTAGCGGAACCTACGAGCAGTACTTC.

In this sample, this clonotype turned up many times. The chain is built from TRBV7-9 and TRBJ2-3, with TRBD2 matching over 11 bases. The germline V gene encodes CDR1 SEHNR and CDR2 FQNEAQ (reference sequence). The CDR3 has 16 residues. Trimming cost V 5 bases and J 3 bases; bases outside gene matches: 7. CDR3 protein: CASSRPTSGVTDTQYF. CDR3 bases: TGTGCCAGCAGCCGTCCGACTAGCGGGGTAACAGATACGCAGTATTTT. The full variable domain, in which reference TRBV7-9 and TRBJ2-3 provide the parts outside the CDR3, is DTGVSQNPRHKITKRGQNVTFRCDPISEHNRLYWYRQTLGQGPEFLTYFQNEAQLEKSRLLSDRFSAERPKGSFSTLEIQRTEQGDSAMYLCASSRPTSGVTDTQYFGPGTRLTVL.

This clonotype was seen a handful of times. This chain joins TRBV19 and TRBJ1-1; tentative D call: TRBD1 (5 bases). The CDR3 covers 14 residues. V was clipped by 7 bases and J by 3 bases, with 15 bases between them. Germline V gives CDR1 LNHDA, CDR2 SQIVND (reference sequence). CDR3 region: CASITGRTHTEAFF. DNA of the CDR3: TGTGCCAGTATTACGGGACGGACCCACACTGAAGCTTTCTTT.

This clonotype was found many times. V is TRBV7-2 and J is TRBJ2-7, with D unresolved. The V and J ends lost 3 bases and 5 bases respectively, with 8 bases between them. CDR1 SGHTA and CDR2 FQGNSA come from the germline V gene. This CDR3 is 12 amino acids long. The CDR3 sequence is CASSFSVHEQYF. CDR3 sequence (DNA): TGTGCCAGCAGCTTTTCTGTCCACGAGCAGTACTTC.

The rearrangement uses TRBV20-1 and TRBJ2-5; D is ambiguous. This CDR3 region has 13 residues. V was clipped by 6 bases and J by 5 bases, with 16 bases between them. Germline V lookup: CDR1 DFQATT, CDR2 SNEGSKA (reference sequence). In DNA, the CDR3 is TGCAGTGCCTGGACCCCTCAGAGGGAGACCCAGTACTTC. The encoded protein is CSAWTPQRETQYF.

V is TRBV20-1 and J is TRBJ1-2; D gene unclear. The CDR3 has 14 residues. With 1 base removed from V and 8 bases from J, the gap between germline ends came to 17 bases. Germline V gene lookup returns CDR1 DFQATT and CDR2 SNEGSKA (reference sequence). For the CDR3, the DNA is TGCAGTGCTAGAGTGAAGGACGGACCGAGCGGCTACACCTTC. Translated, it gives CSARVKDGPSGYTF.

At least ten counts were recorded for this clonotype. The chain carries TRBV6-1 and TRBJ2-5; tentatively, D is TRBD1 (5 bases). CDR3 size: 18 residues. V lost 6 bases and J 1 base, leaving 24 bases between the germline ends. Looked up from germline, CDR1 is MNHNS and CDR2 is SASEGT. The CDR3 is CASRQGAGRLRAQETQYF. DNA of the CDR3: TGTGCCAGCAGACAAGGGGCCGGACGTCTCCGGGCCCAAGAGACCCAGTACTTC.

This clonotype was seen many times. The chain employs TRBV27 and TRBJ2-1; no reliable D call. CDR3 length: 14 amino acids. The germline V and J ends were trimmed by 2 bases and 8 bases, with 13 bases remaining between them. Germline V lookup: CDR1 MNHEY, CDR2 SMNVEV (reference sequence). The CDR3 sequence: CASSLGFLGYEQFF. CDR3 bases: TGTGCCAGCAGTTTAGGTTTTTTGGGTTATGAGCAGTTCTTC.